This entry lists 22 T cell receptor beta chains sequenced from one sample in a study of T cells expressing NK-cell markers. TCRdb reprocessed the 5' RACE reads, keeping one entry per CDR3 protein, no DNA. The specimen's table records some 600,000 distinct CDR3 sequences. Sequencing was performed on blood T cells: a sorted CD56 or NKG2C T cell subset, CD4+ or CD8+ T cells, or bulk PBMC T cells (not recorded which). Every receptor here comes from a man aged 18-30 years in good health.

CDR3 protein: CASSFSMGLAGADNEQFF. The V call is TRBV12-3 or TRBV12-4, the J call TRBJ2-1; the D gene TCRdb calls, TRBD2, cannot be checked with no DNA. The CDR3 totals 18 residues.

This chain connects TRBV12-3 or TRBV12-4 to TRBJ1-4; TCRdb selects TRBD1, and the lack of DNA leaves this call unchecked. The CDR3 has 13 amino acids. This chain's CDR3 is CASRQALNEKLFF.

This sequence joins TRBV3-1 and TRBJ2-5; TCRdb's assignment of TRBD2 cannot be checked, as there is no DNA. CDR3 length: 15 amino acids. The germline V gene has CDR1 LGHDT and CDR2 YNNKEL (reference sequence). The CDR3 loop reads CASSQATAGQETQYF.

V and J are TRBV4-1 and TRBJ2-3; TCRdb picks TRBD1, but there is no DNA to check that call. CDR3 length equals 16 residues. CDR1 is MGHRA, CDR2 YSYEKL, per germline. The CDR3 spells CASSQALPGQSDTQYF.

CDR3 region: CSARTDRGLGQPQHF. V gene TRBV20-1 combines with J gene TRBJ1-5; there is no DNA to check the TCRdb D call of TRBD1. The CDR3 contains 15 residues. Germline V gene lookup returns CDR1 DFQATT and CDR2 SNEGSKA (reference sequence).

The chain carries TRBV7-3 and TRBJ2-4; no DNA is available, so the TRBD2 call from TCRdb remains unchecked. From germline, CDR1 is SGHTA and CDR2 FQGTGA. The CDR3 totals 16 residues. CDR3 amino acids: CASSFPAGLAKNIQYF.

This rearrangement joins TRBV4-2 to TRBJ2-1; the D call from TCRdb, TRBD2, cannot be confirmed without DNA. The CDR3 extends over 14 amino acids. Germline V gene lookup returns CDR1 LGHNA and CDR2 YNFKEQ. The CDR3: CASSQVTSANEQFF.

V is TRBV6-2 or TRBV6-3 and J is TRBJ2-1; TCRdb proposes TRBD1, but this gene call is untestable without DNA. The CDR3 runs to 13 residues. Germline loops: CDR1 MNHEY, CDR2 SVGEGT. CDR3 in amino acids: CASSSQGWDRQFF.

The genes are TRBV2 and TRBJ2-1; the D call from TCRdb, TRBD2, cannot be confirmed without DNA. The CDR3 totals 18 residues. Germline loops: CDR1 SNHLY, CDR2 FYNNEI. The chain's CDR3 is CASRDTFPRLRDDNEQFF.

The genes are TRBV12-5 and TRBJ1-2; TCRdb indicates TRBD1, and absent DNA this call remains unverified. Germline V gene data show CDR1 as LGHNT and CDR2 as FRNRAP. The CDR3 totals 15 residues. The CDR3 loop is CASGSTTTGDYGYTF.

The rearrangement uses TRBV4-2 and TRBJ2-1; TCRdb lists TRBD2, though no DNA is available to test this call. The V gene's germline CDR1 is LGHNA and CDR2 YNFKEQ. CDR3 length: 16 residues. This CDR3 reads CASSQANTGGSYEQFF.

The chain is built from TRBV6-5 and TRBJ2-3; TCRdb gives TRBD1 as the D gene, but with no DNA this cannot be confirmed. Germline V gene lookup returns CDR1 MNHEY and CDR2 SVGAGI. The CDR3 length is 15 residues. CDR3 sequence: CASSPGNLNGYTQYF.

V gene TRBV12-3 or TRBV12-4 combines with J gene TRBJ1-4. The CDR3 spans 12 residues. CDR3 residues: CASSFRWEKLFF.

The chain joins TRBV4-3 to TRBJ2-3; TCRdb's D call of TRBD2 is untestable without DNA. This CDR3 is built from 20 residues. Germline CDR1 is LGHNA and CDR2 is YSLEER. CDR3: CASSQGPETGTSGTPDTQYF.

This chain joins TRBV7-8 and TRBJ2-7; the D call of TRBD1 rests on TCRdb alone, since no DNA is present to check it. Germline lookup yields CDR1 SGHVS and CDR2 FQNEAQ. This CDR3 region has 14 residues. CDR3 protein: CASSLWTGTYEQYF.

This sequence joins TRBV20-1 and TRBJ2-7; TCRdb designates TRBD1, a call that cannot be tested without DNA. Germline values: CDR1 DFQATT, CDR2 SNEGSKA (reference sequence). The CDR3 is 15 amino acids. The CDR3 loop is CSARFLAGLLGEQYF.

V and J are TRBV29-1 and TRBJ2-5; the D call from TCRdb, TRBD2, cannot be confirmed without DNA. Germline assignment: CDR1 SQVTM and CDR2 ANQGSEA. CDR3 length: 13 residues. Here the CDR3 reads CSVEVTSGIGQYF.

V and J are TRBV20-1 and TRBJ2-5; TCRdb calls TRBD2, which cannot be checked without DNA. The germline V gene has CDR1 DFQATT and CDR2 SNEGSKA (reference sequence). This CDR3 spans 17 amino acids. The CDR3 region is CSARTSGTGLTQETQYF.

The J gene is TRBJ1-2, the V gene TRBV4-3. Germline CDR1 LGHNA, CDR2 YSLEER. This CDR3 spans 17 amino acids. CDR3 loop: CASSQDGVGRARSGYTF.

The chain carries TRBV12-3 or TRBV12-4 and TRBJ2-5; the TRBD2 assignment by TCRdb is unverifiable without DNA. This CDR3 contains 14 residues. CDR3 residues: CASSRGLELETQYF.

The chain uses TRBV20-1 and TRBJ2-2; TCRdb reports TRBD2, a call that lacks DNA to check it against. The length of the CDR3 is 16 residues. The V gene's germline CDR1 is DFQATT and CDR2 SNEGSKA (reference sequence). CDR3 protein: CSARGEASGRAGELFF.

The chain carries TRBV5-1 and TRBJ2-1; TCRdb indicates TRBD2, and absent DNA this call remains unverified. CDR1 is SGHRS, CDR2 YFSETQ, per germline. The CDR3 runs 17 residues. CDR3 sequence reads: CASSLDVDGPSYNEQFF.